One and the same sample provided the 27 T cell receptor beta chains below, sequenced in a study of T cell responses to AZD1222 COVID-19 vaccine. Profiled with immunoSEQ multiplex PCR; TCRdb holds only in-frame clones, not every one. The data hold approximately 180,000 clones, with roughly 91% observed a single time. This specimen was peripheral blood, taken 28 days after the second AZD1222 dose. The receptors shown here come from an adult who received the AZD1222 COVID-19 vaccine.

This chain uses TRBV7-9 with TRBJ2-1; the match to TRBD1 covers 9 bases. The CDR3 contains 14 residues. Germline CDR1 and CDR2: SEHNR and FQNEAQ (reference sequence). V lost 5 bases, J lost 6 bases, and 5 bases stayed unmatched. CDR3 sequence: CASSVDRGFNEQFF. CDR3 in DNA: TGTGCCAGCAGCGTAGACAGGGGGTTCAATGAGCAGTTCTTC.

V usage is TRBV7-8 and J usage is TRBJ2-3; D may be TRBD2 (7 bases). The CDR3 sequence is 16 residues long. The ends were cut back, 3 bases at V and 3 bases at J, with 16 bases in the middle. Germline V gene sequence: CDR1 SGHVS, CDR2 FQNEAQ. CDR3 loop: CASSLWRGGKTDTQYF. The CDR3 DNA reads TGTGCCAGCAGCTTGTGGAGGGGGGGAAAGACAGATACGCAGTATTTT.

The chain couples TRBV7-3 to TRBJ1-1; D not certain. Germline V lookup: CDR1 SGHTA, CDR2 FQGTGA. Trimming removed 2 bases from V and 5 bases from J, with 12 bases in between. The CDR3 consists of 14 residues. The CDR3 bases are TGTGCCAGCAGCTTAGGAGGGAGAGGTACTGAAGCTTTCTTT. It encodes CASSLGGRGTEAFF.

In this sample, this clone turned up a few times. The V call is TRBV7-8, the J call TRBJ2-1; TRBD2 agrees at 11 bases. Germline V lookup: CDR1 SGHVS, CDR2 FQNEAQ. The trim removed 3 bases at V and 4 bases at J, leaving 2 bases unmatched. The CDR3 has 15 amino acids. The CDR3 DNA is TGTGCCAGCAGCTTTAGGACTAGCGGGTACAATGAGCAGTTCTTC. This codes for CASSFRTSGYNEQFF.

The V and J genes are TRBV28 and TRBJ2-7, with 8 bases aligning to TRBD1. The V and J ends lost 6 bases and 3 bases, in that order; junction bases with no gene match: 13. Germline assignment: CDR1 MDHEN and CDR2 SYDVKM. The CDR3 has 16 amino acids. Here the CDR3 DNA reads TGTGCCAGCAGCCCCAACCACGGGACAGGTCGCTACGAGCAGTACTTC. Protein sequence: CASSPNHGTGRYEQYF.

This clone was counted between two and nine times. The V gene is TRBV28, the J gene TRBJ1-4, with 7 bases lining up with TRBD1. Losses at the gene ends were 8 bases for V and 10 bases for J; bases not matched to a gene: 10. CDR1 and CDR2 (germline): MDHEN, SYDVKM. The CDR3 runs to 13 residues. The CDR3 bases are TGTGCCAGCCAACAAGGGACAGTAGCAAAACTGTTTTTT. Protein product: CASQQGTVAKLFF. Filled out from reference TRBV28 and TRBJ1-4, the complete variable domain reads DVKVTQSSRYLVKRTGEKVFLECVQDMDHENMFWYRQDPGLGLRLIYFSYDVKMKEKGDIPEGYSVSREKKERFSLILESASTNQTSMYLCASQQGTVAKLFFGSGTQLSVL.

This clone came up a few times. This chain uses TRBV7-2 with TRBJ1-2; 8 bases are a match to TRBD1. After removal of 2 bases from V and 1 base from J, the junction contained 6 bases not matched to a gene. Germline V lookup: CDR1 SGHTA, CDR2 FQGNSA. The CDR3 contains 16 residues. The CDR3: CASSLSGTGYNYGYTF. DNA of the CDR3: TGTGCCAGCAGCTTATCGGGGACAGGCTATAACTATGGCTACACCTTC.

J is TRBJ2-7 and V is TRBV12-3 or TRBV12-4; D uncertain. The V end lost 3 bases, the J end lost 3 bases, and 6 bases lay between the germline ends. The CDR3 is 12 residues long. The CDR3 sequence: CASSFWGYEQYF. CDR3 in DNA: TGTGCCAGCAGTTTTTGGGGCTACGAGCAGTACTTC.

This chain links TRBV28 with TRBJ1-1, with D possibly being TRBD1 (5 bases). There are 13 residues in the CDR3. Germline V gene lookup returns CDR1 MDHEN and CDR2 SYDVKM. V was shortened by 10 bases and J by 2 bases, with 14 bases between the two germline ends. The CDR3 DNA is TGTGCCACCCAGGGAGGGAGAAACACTGAAGCTTTCTTT. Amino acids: CATQGGRNTEAFF.

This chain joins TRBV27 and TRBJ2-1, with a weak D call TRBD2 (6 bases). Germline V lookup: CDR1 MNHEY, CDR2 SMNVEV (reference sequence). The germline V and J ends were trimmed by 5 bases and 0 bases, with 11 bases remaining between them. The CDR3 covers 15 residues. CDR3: CASSGYGSSYNEQFF. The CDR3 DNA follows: TGTGCCAGCAGTGGGTACGGGAGCTCCTACAATGAGCAGTTCTTC.

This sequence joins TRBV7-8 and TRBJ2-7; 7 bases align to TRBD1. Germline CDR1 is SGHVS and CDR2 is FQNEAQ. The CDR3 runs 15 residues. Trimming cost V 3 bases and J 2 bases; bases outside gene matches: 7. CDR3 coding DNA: TGTGCCAGCAGCTTCCCAGGGGGACAGACCTACGAGCAGTACTTC. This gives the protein CASSFPGGQTYEQYF.

The CDR3 nucleotides read TGTGCCAGCAGTGAAGCGCTTCGGGGCGGACTAGCGGGCCCTAACCCCACCGGGGAGCTGTTTTTT. Residues: CASSEALRGGLAGPNPTGELFF. V is TRBV2 and J is TRBJ2-2; TRBD2 matches at 11 bases. Per the germline V gene, CDR1 is SNHLY and CDR2 is FYNNEI. This CDR3 region has 22 residues. J lost 4 bases, V lost 0 bases, and 19 bases had no gene match.

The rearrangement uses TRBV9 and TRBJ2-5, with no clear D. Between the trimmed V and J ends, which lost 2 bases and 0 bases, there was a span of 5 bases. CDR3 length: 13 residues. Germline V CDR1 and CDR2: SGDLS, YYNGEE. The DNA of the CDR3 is TGTGCCAGCAGCGTTGGTCACCAAGAGACCCAGTACTTC. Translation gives CASSVGHQETQYF.

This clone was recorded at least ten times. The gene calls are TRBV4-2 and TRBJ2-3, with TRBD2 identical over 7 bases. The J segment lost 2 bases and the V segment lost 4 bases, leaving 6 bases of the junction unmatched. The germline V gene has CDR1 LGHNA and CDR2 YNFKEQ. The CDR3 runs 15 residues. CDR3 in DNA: TGTGCCAGCAGCCTTCGGGGGGACCCCACAGATACGCAGTATTTT. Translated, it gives CASSLRGDPTDTQYF.

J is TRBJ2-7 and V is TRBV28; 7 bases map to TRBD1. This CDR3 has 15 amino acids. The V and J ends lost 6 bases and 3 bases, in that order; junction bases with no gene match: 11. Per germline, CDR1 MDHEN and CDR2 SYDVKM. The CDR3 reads CASSQGDSERYEQYF. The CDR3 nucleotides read TGTGCCAGCAGCCAGGGGGACAGCGAGCGCTACGAGCAGTACTTC.

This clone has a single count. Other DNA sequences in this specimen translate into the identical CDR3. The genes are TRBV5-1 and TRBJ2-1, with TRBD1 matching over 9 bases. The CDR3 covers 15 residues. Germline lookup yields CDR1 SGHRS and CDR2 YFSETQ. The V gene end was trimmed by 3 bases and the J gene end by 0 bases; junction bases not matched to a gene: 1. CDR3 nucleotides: TGCGCCAGCAGCTCGGGACAGGGCTCCTACAATGAGCAGTTCTTC. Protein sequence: CASSSGQGSYNEQFF.

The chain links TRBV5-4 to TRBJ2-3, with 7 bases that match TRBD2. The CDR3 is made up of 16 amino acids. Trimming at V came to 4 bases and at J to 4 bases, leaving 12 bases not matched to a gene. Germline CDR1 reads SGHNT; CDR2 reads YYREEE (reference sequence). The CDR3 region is CASSRPLAGEADTQYF. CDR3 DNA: TGTGCCAGCAGCCGACCTTTGGCGGGAGAGGCAGATACGCAGTATTTT.

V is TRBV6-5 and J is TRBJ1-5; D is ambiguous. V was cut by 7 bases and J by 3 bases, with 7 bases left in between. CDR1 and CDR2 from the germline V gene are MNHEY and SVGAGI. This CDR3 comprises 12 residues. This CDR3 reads CASKGDNQPQHF. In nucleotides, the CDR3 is TGTGCCAGCAAAGGCGACAATCAGCCCCAGCATTTT.

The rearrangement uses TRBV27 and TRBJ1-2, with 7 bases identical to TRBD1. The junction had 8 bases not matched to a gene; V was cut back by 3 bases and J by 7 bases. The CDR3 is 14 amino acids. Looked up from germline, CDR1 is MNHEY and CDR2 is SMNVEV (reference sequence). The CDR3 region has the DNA TGTGCCAGCAGTTTCGTCAGGGGGAGTAGTGGCTACACCTTC. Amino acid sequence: CASSFVRGSSGYTF.

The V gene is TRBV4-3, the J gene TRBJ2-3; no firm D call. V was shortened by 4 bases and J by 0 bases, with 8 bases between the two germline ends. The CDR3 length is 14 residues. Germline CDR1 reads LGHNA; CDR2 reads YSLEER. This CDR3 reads CASSPDQSTDTQYF. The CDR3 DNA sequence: TGCGCCAGCAGCCCCGACCAGAGCACAGATACGCAGTATTTT.

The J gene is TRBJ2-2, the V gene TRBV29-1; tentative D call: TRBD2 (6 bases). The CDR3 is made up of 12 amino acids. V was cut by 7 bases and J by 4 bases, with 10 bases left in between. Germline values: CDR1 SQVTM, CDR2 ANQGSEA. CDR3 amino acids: CSAHGGTGELFF. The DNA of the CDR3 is TGCAGCGCGCACGGGGGCACCGGGGAGCTGTTTTTT.

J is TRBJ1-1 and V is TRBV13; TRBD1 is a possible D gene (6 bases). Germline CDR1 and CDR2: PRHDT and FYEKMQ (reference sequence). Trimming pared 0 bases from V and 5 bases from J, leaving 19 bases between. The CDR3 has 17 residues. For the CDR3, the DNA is TGTGCCAGCAGCTTAGGGGGCAGGGGCCCTGCAGGGACTGAAGCTTTCTTT. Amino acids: CASSLGGRGPAGTEAFF.

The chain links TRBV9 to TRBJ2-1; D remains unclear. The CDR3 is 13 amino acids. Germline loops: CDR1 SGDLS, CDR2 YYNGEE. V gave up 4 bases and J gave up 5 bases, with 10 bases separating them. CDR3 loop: CASSPTQHNEQFF. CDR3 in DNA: TGTGCCAGCAGCCCGACTCAGCACAATGAGCAGTTCTTC.

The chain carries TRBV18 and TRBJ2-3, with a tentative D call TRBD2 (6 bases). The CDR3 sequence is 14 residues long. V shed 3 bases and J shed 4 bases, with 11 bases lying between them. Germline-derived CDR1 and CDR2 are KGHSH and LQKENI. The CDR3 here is CASSPPGVADTQYF. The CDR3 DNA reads TGTGCCAGCTCACCGCCGGGGGTGGCAGATACGCAGTATTTT.

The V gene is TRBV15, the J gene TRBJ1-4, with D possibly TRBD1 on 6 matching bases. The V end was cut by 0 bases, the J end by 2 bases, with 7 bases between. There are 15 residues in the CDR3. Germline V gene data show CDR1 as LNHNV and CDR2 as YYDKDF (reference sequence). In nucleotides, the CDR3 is TGTGCCACCAGCAGAGATCAGGGGACTAATGAAAAACTGTTTTTT. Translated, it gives CATSRDQGTNEKLFF.

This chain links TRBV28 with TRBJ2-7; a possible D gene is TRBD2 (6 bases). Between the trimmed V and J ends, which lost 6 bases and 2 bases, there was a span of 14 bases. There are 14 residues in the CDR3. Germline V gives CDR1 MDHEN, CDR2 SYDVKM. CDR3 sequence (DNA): TGTGCCAGCAGGCCTCCGGGACTTCCCTACGAGCAGTACTTC. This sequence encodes CASRPPGLPYEQYF.

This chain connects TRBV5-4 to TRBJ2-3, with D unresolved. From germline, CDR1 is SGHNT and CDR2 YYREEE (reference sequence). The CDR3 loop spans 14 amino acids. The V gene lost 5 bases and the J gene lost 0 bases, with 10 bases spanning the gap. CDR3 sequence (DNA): TGTGCCAGCAGTGACGGATCTAGCACAGATACGCAGTATTTT. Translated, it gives CASSDGSSTDTQYF.